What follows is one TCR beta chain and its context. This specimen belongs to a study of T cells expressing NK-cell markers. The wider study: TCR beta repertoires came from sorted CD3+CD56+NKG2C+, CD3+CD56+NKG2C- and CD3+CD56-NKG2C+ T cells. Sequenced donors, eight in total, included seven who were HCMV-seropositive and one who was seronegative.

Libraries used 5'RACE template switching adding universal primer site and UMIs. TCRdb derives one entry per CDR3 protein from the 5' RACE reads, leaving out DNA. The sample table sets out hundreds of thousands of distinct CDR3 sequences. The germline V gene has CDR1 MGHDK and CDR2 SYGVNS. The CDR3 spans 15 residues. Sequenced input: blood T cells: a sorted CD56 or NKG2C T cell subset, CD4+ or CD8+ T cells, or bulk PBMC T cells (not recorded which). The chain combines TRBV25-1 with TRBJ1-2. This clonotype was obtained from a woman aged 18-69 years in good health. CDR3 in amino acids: CASSERADRPYGYTF.